Below are 21 T cell receptor beta chains sequenced from a single sample in a study of T cells and Merkel cell carcinoma outcomes. The table came from immunoSEQ multiplex PCR; TCRdb's copy has only in-frame clones and leaves some out. This sample has about 290 clones; about 95% occur once, and the top ten carry approximately 6%. The sequencing sample was made of tumor tissue from Merkel cell carcinoma. The receptor source for this set is a human donor with Merkel cell carcinoma.

The chain uses TRBV7-2 and TRBJ1-1; D might be TRBD1 (6 bases). The CDR3 is 17 amino acids. Germline loops: CDR1 SGHTA, CDR2 FQGNSA. Trimming shortened V by 2 bases and J by 6 bases, and 22 bases separated the two germline ends. The CDR3 DNA reads TGTGCCAGCAGCTTAAGGAAGCATGGAGGGGGGTCAGCTGAAGCTTTCTTT. It translates to CASSLRKHGGGSAEAFF.

The chain is built from TRBV13 and TRBJ2-1; unclear D gene. V was trimmed by 5 bases and J by 10 bases, leaving 9 bases between them. The CDR3 is 11 residues long. Germline CDR1 PRHDT, CDR2 FYEKMQ (reference sequence). For the CDR3, the DNA is TGTGCCAGCAGCGAAGCCCGGGAGCAGTTCTTC. Its translation is CASSEAREQFF.

V is TRBV29-1 and J is TRBJ1-1; maybe TRBD1 (6 bases). V lost 4 bases and J lost 2, with 20 bases in between. The CDR3 length is 16 residues. The V gene's germline CDR1 is SQVTM and CDR2 ANQGSEA. CDR3: CSVVKGGKGVNTEAFF. CDR3 bases: TGCAGCGTTGTAAAGGGGGGAAAAGGGGTAAACACTGAAGCTTTCTTT.

The gene calls are TRBV28 and TRBJ2-1, with 7 bases aligning to TRBD1. Germline V lookup: CDR1 MDHEN, CDR2 SYDVKM. This CDR3 is 16 amino acids long. Germline trimming cut 3 bases from V and 2 bases from J; bases unmatched to any gene: 7. The CDR3 is CASSFHTGEPYNEQFF. The CDR3 DNA is TGTGCCAGCAGTTTCCATACAGGGGAGCCCTACAATGAGCAGTTCTTC. The whole variable domain, remainder taken from reference TRBV28 and TRBJ2-1, is DVKVTQSSRYLVKRTGEKVFLECVQDMDHENMFWYRQDPGLGLRLIYFSYDVKMKEKGDIPEGYSVSREKKERFSLILESASTNQTSMYLCASSFHTGEPYNEQFFGPGTRLTVL.

The genes are TRBV9 and TRBJ2-3; the D gene could be TRBD1 or TRBD2 (5 bases each). In germline, CDR1 is SGDLS, CDR2 YYNGEE. The CDR3 spans 15 residues. Trimming pared 1 base from V and 3 bases from J, leaving 12 bases between. CDR3 in DNA: TGTGCCAGCAGCGTACGGGACCTGAGTACAGATACGCAGTATTTT. Translation: CASSVRDLSTDTQYF.

The chain recombines TRBV29-1 with TRBJ1-2, with TRBD1 identical over 12 bases. Per germline, CDR1 SQVTM and CDR2 ANQGSEA. The V and J ends lost 3 bases and 8 bases, in that order; junction bases with no gene match: 10. The CDR3 is 15 residues long. CDR3 in amino acids: CSVDTRDRGRGGYTF. CDR3 nucleotide sequence: TGCAGCGTTGATACCCGGGACAGGGGGCGAGGAGGCTACACCTTC. The full variable domain, with the rest looked up from reference TRBV29-1 and TRBJ1-2, is SAVISQKPSRDICQRGTSLTIQCQVDSQVTMMFWYRQQPGQSLTLIATANQGSEATYESGFVIDKFPISRPNLTFSTLTVSNMSPEDSSIYLCSVDTRDRGRGGYTFGSGTRLTVV.

V is TRBV4-2 and J is TRBJ2-2, with D perhaps matching TRBD1 (6 bases). Germline V gene sequence: CDR1 LGHNA, CDR2 YNFKEQ. V was clipped by 3 bases and J by 4 bases, with 15 bases between them. This CDR3 is built from 16 residues. The CDR3 bases are TGTGCCAGCAGCCAGGCTTCCGGGACAAGCACCGGGGAGCTGTTTTTT. It translates to CASSQASGTSTGELFF.

This clone was recorded a few times. The V call is TRBV6-5, the J call TRBJ1-2, with D hard to call. This CDR3 region has 14 residues. V was trimmed by 6 bases and J by 5 bases, leaving 16 bases between them. The germline CDR1 and CDR2 sequences are MNHEY and SVGAGI. In DNA, the CDR3 is TGTGCCAGCAGGGAGTCGATACCACCGTATGGCTACACCTTC. Its translation is CASRESIPPYGYTF.

V gene TRBV18 combines with J gene TRBJ1-3; D gene ambiguous. The CDR3 totals 14 residues. Trimming removed 2 bases from V and 2 bases from J, with 7 bases in between. The germline CDR1 and CDR2 sequences are KGHSH and LQKENI. The CDR3 sequence is CASSPTDPGNTIYF. DNA of the CDR3: TGTGCCAGCTCACCAACGGATCCTGGAAACACCATATATTTT. The whole variable domain, remainder taken from reference TRBV18 and TRBJ1-3, is NAGVMQNPRHLVRRRGQEARLRCSPMKGHSHVYWYRQLPEEGLKFMVYLQKENIIDESGMPKERFSAEFPKEGPSILRIQQVVRGDSAAYFCASSPTDPGNTIYFGEGSWLTVV.

This rearrangement joins TRBV28 to TRBJ2-3; D might be TRBD2 (6 bases). The CDR3 runs 13 residues. Looked up from germline, CDR1 is MDHEN and CDR2 is SYDVKM. V was shortened by 3 bases and J by 7 bases, with 11 bases between the two germline ends. As DNA, the CDR3 is TGTGCCAGCAGTTTTGCGGGGCTTAATACGCAGTATTTT. This encodes CASSFAGLNTQYF.

The V call is TRBV6-5, the J call TRBJ2-7; the D call may be TRBD1 or TRBD2 (5 bases each). The CDR3 runs 16 residues. Germline V gives CDR1 MNHEY, CDR2 SVGAGI. The V and J ends lost 3 bases and 3 bases respectively, with 18 bases between them. CDR3 in DNA: TGTGCCAGCAGTTATGCCTTCGCCGGGACCCTCTACGAGCAGTACTTC. Translating it yields CASSYAFAGTLYEQYF.

This chain links TRBV22-1 with TRBJ1-2. TRBV22-1 represents a pseudogene. The CDR3 length is 16 residues. As DNA, the CDR3 is TGCTGGGAGATGTGCCTGGAAGCGAGAAAGACCTATGGCTACACCTTC. It is translated as CWEMCLEARKTYGYTF.

The chain carries TRBV7-2 and TRBJ2-7; the D is unclear. Germline V gene data show CDR1 as SGHTA and CDR2 as FQGNSA. The length of the CDR3 is 14 residues. The ends were cut back, 3 bases at V and 1 base at J, with 10 bases in the middle. CDR3 DNA: TGTGCCAGCAGCTTTGGTAGCTCATCCTACGAGCAGTACTTC. The encoded protein is CASSFGSSSYEQYF.

The chain has TRBV12-5 and TRBJ2-6; possible D gene TRBD1, 5 bases. Trimming stripped 5 bases from V and 5 bases from J, with 22 bases between. The CDR3 spans 18 residues. Germline CDR1 and CDR2: LGHNT and FRNRAP. The CDR3 nucleotides read TGTGCTAGTGGTGCGCAAGGTGCAGGACAAAGTCGGGCCAACGTCCTGACTTTC. Translation: CASGAQGAGQSRANVLTF.

The CDR3, as DNA: TGTGCCAGCAGCTTAGGCGACAGGGATGTCGGGGAGCTGTTTTTT. Protein product: CASSLGDRDVGELFF. The rearrangement links TRBV11-3 to TRBJ2-2, with 7 bases lining up with TRBD1. Germline-derived CDR1 and CDR2 are SGHNT and YENEEA. The CDR3 runs 15 residues. J gave up 7 bases and V 1 base, and 6 bases lay outside the gene matches. Variable domain in full (rest from reference TRBV11-3 and TRBJ2-2): EAGVVQSPRYKIIEKKQPVAFWCNPISGHNTLYWYLQNLGQGPELLIRYENEEAVDDSQLPKDRFSAERLKGVDSTLKIQPAELGDSAVYLCASSLGDRDVGELFFGEGSRLTVL.

This clone was detected a few times. This rearrangement joins TRBV19 to TRBJ2-7; TRBD2 agrees at 7 bases. Germline values: CDR1 LNHDA, CDR2 SQIVND (reference sequence). V shed 6 bases and J 0 bases; nucleotides not matched to a gene: 5. CDR3 length equals 14 residues. In DNA, the CDR3 is TGTGCCAGTAGCCGGGACTACACCTCCTACGAGCAGTACTTC. The encoded protein is CASSRDYTSYEQYF.

This clone was counted between two and nine times. This likely comes from a read error, as the CDR3 has no conserved phenylalanine or tryptophan at its end. The DNA is left out, because the CDR3 cannot be placed on it with certainty; the CDR3 is given as TCRdb lists it. This chain uses TRBV23-1 with TRBJ1-2. TRBV23-1 is filed as an ORF, its function uncertain. Both ends counted, the CDR3 spans 15 residues. CDR3 loop: CASSPVELRRKTYGY.

The V gene is TRBV18, the J gene TRBJ2-6; a possible D gene is TRBD1 (5 bases). The CDR3 extends over 18 amino acids. Germline V gives CDR1 KGHSH, CDR2 LQKENI. V lost 5 bases to trimming and J lost 16 bases, with 33 bases between them. For the CDR3, the DNA is TGTGCCAGCTCATGGGCTGCGGACATTACAAAGTCGGGCCAACGTCTGACTTTC. This encodes CASSWAADITKSGQRLTF.

The chain has TRBV20-1 and TRBJ2-1, with a possible D match to TRBD1 (5 bases). The CDR3 totals 10 residues. Per germline, CDR1 DFQATT and CDR2 SNEGSKA (reference sequence). V was cut by 7 bases and J by 12 bases, with 13 bases left in between. Here the CDR3 reads CSVGRGRQFF. CDR3 bases: TGCAGTGTTGGAAGGGGTCGGCAGTTCTTC.

The chain combines TRBV5-5 with TRBJ1-5; TRBD1 matches at 10 bases. Germline values: CDR1 SGHKS, CDR2 YYEKEE (reference sequence). This CDR3 has 18 amino acids. The V gene end was trimmed by 3 bases and the J gene end by 2 bases; junction bases not matched to a gene: 11. Here the CDR3 reads CASSWGQGPLGGNQPQHF. CDR3 nucleotide sequence: TGTGCCAGCAGCTGGGGACAGGGGCCTCTTGGGGGCAATCAGCCCCAGCATTTT.

This chain joins TRBV18 and TRBJ2-3, with D tentatively TRBD2 (6 bases). Germline V gives CDR1 KGHSH, CDR2 LQKENI. Between the trimmed V and J ends, which lost 6 bases and 5 bases, there was a span of 9 bases. CDR3 length: 12 residues. As DNA, the CDR3 is TGTGCCAGCTCGGACGGGAGAGATACGCAGTATTTT. Translation gives CASSDGRDTQYF.